This T cell receptor beta chain was obtained from a study of cytomegalovirus exposure and HLA in healthy donors. The germline V gene encodes CDR1 SEHNR and CDR2 FQNEAQ (reference sequence). Trimming stripped 2 bases from V and 3 bases from J, with 11 bases between. There are 15 residues in the CDR3. The study ran its PCR with 60 Vbeta and 13 Jbeta primers. The repertoire was sequenced with immunoSEQ multiplex PCR; TCRdb's copy has only in-frame clones and lacks some. The sample includes approximately 150,000 clones, around 66% of them seen just once. Sequenced sample: PBMCs. The sequence was collected from a woman aged 60-75 years in good health and CMV-seronegative. The chain joins TRBV7-9 to TRBJ2-1; D unresolved. The CDR3: CASSLWQNDYNEQFF. The DNA of the CDR3 is TGTGCCAGCAGCTTATGGCAGAACGACTACAATGAGCAGTTCTTC. Full variable domain (outside the CDR3, taken from reference TRBV7-9 and TRBJ2-1): DTGVSQNPRHKITKRGQNVTFRCDPISEHNRLYWYRQTLGQGPEFLTYFQNEAQLEKSRLLSDRFSAERPKGSFSTLEIQRTEQGDSAMYLCASSLWQNDYNEQFFGPGTRLTVL.